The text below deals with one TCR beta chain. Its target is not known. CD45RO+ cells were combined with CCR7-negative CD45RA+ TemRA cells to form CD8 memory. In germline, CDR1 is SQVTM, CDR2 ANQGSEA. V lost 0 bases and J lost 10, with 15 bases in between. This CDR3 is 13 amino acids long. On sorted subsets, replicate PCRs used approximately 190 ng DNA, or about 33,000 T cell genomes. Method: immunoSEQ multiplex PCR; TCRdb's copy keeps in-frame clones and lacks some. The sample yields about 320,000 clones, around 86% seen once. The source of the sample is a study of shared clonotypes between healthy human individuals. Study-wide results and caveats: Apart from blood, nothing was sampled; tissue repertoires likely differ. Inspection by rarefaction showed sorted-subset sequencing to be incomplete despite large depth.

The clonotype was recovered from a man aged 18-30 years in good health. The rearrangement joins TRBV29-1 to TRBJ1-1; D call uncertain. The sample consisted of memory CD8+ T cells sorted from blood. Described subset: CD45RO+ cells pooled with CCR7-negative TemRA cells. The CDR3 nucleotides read TGCAGCGTTGAAGACGGCGCGGCTCGAATAGCTTTCTTT. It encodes CSVEDGAARIAFF.